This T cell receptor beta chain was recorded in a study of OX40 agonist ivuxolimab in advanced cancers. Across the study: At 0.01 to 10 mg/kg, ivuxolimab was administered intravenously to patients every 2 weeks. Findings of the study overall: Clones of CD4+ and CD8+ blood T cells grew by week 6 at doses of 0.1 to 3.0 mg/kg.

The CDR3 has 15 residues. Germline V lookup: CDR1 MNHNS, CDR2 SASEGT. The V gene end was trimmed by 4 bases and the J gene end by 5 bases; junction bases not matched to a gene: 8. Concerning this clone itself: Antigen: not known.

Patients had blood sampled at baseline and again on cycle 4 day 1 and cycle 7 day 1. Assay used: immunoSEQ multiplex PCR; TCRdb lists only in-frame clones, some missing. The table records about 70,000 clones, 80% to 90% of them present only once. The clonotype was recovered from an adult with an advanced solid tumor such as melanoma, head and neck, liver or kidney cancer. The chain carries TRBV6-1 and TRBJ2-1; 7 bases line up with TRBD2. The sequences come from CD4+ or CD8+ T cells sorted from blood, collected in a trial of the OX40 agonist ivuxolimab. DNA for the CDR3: TGTGCCAGCAGTGGGGGATGGGGAGGGAACAATGAGCAGTTCTTC. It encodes CASSGGWGGNNEQFF.